Below are 21 T cell receptor beta chains sequenced from a single sample in a study of OX40 agonist ivuxolimab in advanced cancers. Method: immunoSEQ multiplex PCR; TCRdb's copy keeps in-frame clones and lacks some. The sample comprises 60,000 to 80,000 clones, about 81% of which are singletons, and over 4% rests with the top ten. This specimen consisted of CD4+ or CD8+ T cells sorted from blood, obtained in a trial of the OX40 agonist ivuxolimab. Source of these receptors: an adult with an advanced solid tumor such as melanoma, head and neck, liver or kidney cancer.

The CDR3 sequence is CASTDRATYEQYF. The CDR3 DNA reads as TGTGCCAGTACCGACAGGGCAACCTACGAGCAGTACTTC. The chain recombines TRBV25-1 with TRBJ2-7, with 7 bases lining up with TRBD1. The trim removed 9 bases at V and 2 bases at J, leaving 7 bases unmatched. The CDR3 spans 13 residues. CDR1 and CDR2 from the germline V gene are MGHDK and SYGVNS.

This chain joins TRBV11-3 and TRBJ2-7, with TRBD1 matching 10 bases. V trimming: 4 bases; J trimming: 9 bases; junction bases outside the gene matches: 3. Per the germline V gene, CDR1 is SGHNT and CDR2 is YENEEA. This CDR3 has 12 residues. CDR3 sequence: CASSSTGGGQYF. In DNA form, the CDR3 reads TGTGCCAGCAGCTCGACAGGGGGCGGGCAGTACTTC.

In its sample, this clone was seen a few times. V gene TRBV11-2 combines with J gene TRBJ1-5; no definite D call. The CDR3 has 13 amino acids. The germline V gene encodes CDR1 SGHAT and CDR2 FQNNGV. V shed 5 bases and J shed 7 bases, with 12 bases lying between them. In DNA, the CDR3 is TGTGCCAGCAGCCTGGGAGTCCAACAGCCCCAGCATTTT. As protein: CASSLGVQQPQHF.

The rearrangement uses TRBV7-3 and TRBJ1-5; TRBD1 matches at 9 bases. There are 15 residues in the CDR3. Germline V gene data show CDR1 as SGHTA and CDR2 as FQGTGA. Trimming removed 2 bases from V and 10 bases from J; junction bases left unmatched: 9. The chain's CDR3 is CASSLAPGTGYPQHF. As DNA, the CDR3 is TGTGCCAGCAGCTTAGCGCCCGGGACAGGGTACCCCCAGCATTTT.

V usage is TRBV6-4 and J usage is TRBJ1-6; no reliable D call. CDR3 length: 14 residues. Germline-derived CDR1 and CDR2 are MRHNA and SNTAGT. The V end lost 6 bases, the J end lost 9 bases, and 15 bases lay between the germline ends. DNA for the CDR3: TGTGCCAGCAGCAAGGACCCTTGGGGTTCACCCCTCCACTTT. The encoded protein is CASSKDPWGSPLHF.

The gene calls are TRBV9 and TRBJ2-1; 11 bases match TRBD1. V shed 1 base, J shed 7 bases, and the junction held 4 bases outside the gene matches. The germline gives CDR1 SGDLS, CDR2 YYNGEE. The CDR3 loop spans 15 amino acids. CDR3 amino acids: CASSVSGTGGNEQFF. In DNA form, the CDR3 reads TGTGCCAGCAGCGTATCAGGGACAGGGGGGAATGAGCAGTTCTTC.

The CDR3 reads CASSASGSTDTQYF. CDR3 DNA: TGTGCCAGCAGCGCCAGCGGTTCCACAGATACGCAGTATTTT. The chain joins TRBV9 to TRBJ2-3, with D perhaps matching TRBD2 (5 bases). V lost 3 bases and J 2 bases, leaving 10 bases between the germline ends. CDR3 length: 14 residues. CDR1 is SGDLS and CDR2 is YYNGEE in the germline V gene.

The rearrangement links TRBV25-1 to TRBJ2-3; D gene uncertain. Germline loops: CDR1 MGHDK, CDR2 SYGVNS. The CDR3 consists of 12 residues. The V end lost 6 bases, the J end lost 0 bases, and 4 bases lay between the germline ends. The CDR3 sequence is CASRTSTDTQYF. The CDR3 DNA reads TGTGCCAGCAGGACTAGCACAGATACGCAGTATTTT.

This clone was seen just once. V gene TRBV12-1 combines with J gene TRBJ2-3. TRBV12-1 is annotated as a pseudogene. The CDR3 spans 14 residues. CDR3 in amino acids: CATRPYPSTDTQYF. In DNA, the CDR3 is TGTGCCACCCGACCGTACCCTAGCACAGATACGCAGTATTTT.

CDR3 sequence: CASSANRDTQPQHF. In nucleotides, the CDR3 is TGTGCCAGCAGCGCTAACAGGGATACTCAGCCCCAGCATTTT. This rearrangement joins TRBV2 to TRBJ1-5; D may be TRBD1 (6 bases). The germline V gene encodes CDR1 SNHLY and CDR2 FYNNEI. The CDR3 has 14 residues. Trimming took off 6 bases at V and 6 bases at J, with 15 bases between the two ends.

V is TRBV4-1 and J is TRBJ2-7, with 10 bases identical to TRBD2. After removal of 2 bases from V and 2 bases from J, the junction contained 15 bases not matched to a gene. Germline V lookup: CDR1 MGHRA, CDR2 YSYEKL. This CDR3 spans 19 amino acids. CDR3 in DNA: TGCGCCAGCAGCCAAACCACGATGCAGGGGCTAGCGGGAGCCTACGAGCAGTACTTC. Protein: CASSQTTMQGLAGAYEQYF.

V usage is TRBV30 and J usage is TRBJ2-7; 7 bases map to TRBD1. Germline V lookup: CDR1 GTSNPN, CDR2 SVGIG (reference sequence). Losses at the gene ends were 4 bases for V and 0 bases for J; bases not matched to a gene: 12. The CDR3 totals 16 residues. For the CDR3, the DNA is TGTGCCTGGAACCTTGCCGGGACAGCGAGCTCCTACGAGCAGTACTTC. Its protein product is CAWNLAGTASSYEQYF.

The chain recombines TRBV7-9 with TRBJ2-5, with TRBD1 matching 9 bases. Germline values: CDR1 SEHNR, CDR2 FQNEAQ (reference sequence). The CDR3 is 16 amino acids. V shed 1 base and J 2 bases; nucleotides not matched to a gene: 5. The CDR3 region is CASSLGDRGLQETQYF. The CDR3 bases are TGTGCCAGCAGCTTAGGCGACAGGGGGTTACAAGAGACCCAGTACTTC.

This clone showed up just once. The rearrangement joins TRBV4-1 to TRBJ2-1; TRBD1 matches at 9 bases. The length of the CDR3 is 15 residues. Germline CDR1 is MGHRA and CDR2 is YSYEKL. J was trimmed by 8 bases and V by 5 bases; bases with no gene match: 10. The CDR3 protein is CASSWGDRERDEQFF. Written as DNA, the CDR3 is TGCGCCAGCAGCTGGGGGGACAGGGAAAGGGATGAGCAGTTCTTC.

The rearrangement joins TRBV15 to TRBJ2-3; D is unresolved. V was trimmed by 1 base and J by 6 bases, leaving 5 bases between them. Germline V gene lookup returns CDR1 LNHNV and CDR2 YYDKDF (reference sequence). This CDR3 is built from 12 residues. CDR3 coding DNA: TGTGCCACCAGCAGAGGGGCTGATACGCAGTATTTT. It specifies CATSRGADTQYF.

The rearrangement uses TRBV2 and TRBJ1-1, with 8 bases fitting TRBD1. The CDR3 is 15 residues long. The germline V gene has CDR1 SNHLY and CDR2 FYNNEI. V dropped 10 bases and J dropped 5; count of bases not matched to a gene: 15. The CDR3 DNA sequence: TGTGCCACCAGGGGGGCAGGGGGCGCAGGAACTGAAGCTTTCTTT. Its protein is CATRGAGGAGTEAFF.

The genes are TRBV9 and TRBJ2-2, with a tentative D call TRBD2 (6 bases). The V end was cut by 3 bases, the J end by 8 bases, with 11 bases between. The CDR3 has 13 residues. Looked up from germline, CDR1 is SGDLS and CDR2 is YYNGEE. The CDR3 region has the DNA TGTGCCAGCAGCGACGGACTACTTGGGGAGCTGTTTTTT. It encodes CASSDGLLGELFF.

The CDR3, as DNA: TGTGCCAGCAGCCCCCTTGGCGTGAACACTGAAGCTTTCTTT. Translated, it gives CASSPLGVNTEAFF. The J gene is TRBJ1-1, the V gene TRBV4-2; D not certain. Germline values: CDR1 LGHNA, CDR2 YNFKEQ. CDR3 length equals 14 residues. The ends were cut back, 4 bases at V and 0 bases at J, with 9 bases in the middle.

The chain employs TRBV10-1 and TRBJ2-7; weak D call: TRBD1 (8 bases). The CDR3 loop spans 16 amino acids. Germline values: CDR1 WNHNN, CDR2 SYGVQD (reference sequence). The V and J ends lost 4 bases and 5 bases respectively, with 21 bases between them. The CDR3 reads CASSGGGRQGLNEQYF. In nucleotides, the CDR3 is TGCGCCAGCAGTGGGGGGGGGAGACAGGGGCTGAACGAGCAGTACTTC.

V usage is TRBV15 and J usage is TRBJ1-2, with TRBD1 as a possible D gene (5 bases). The length of the CDR3 is 15 residues. CDR1 is LNHNV, CDR2 YYDKDF, per germline (reference sequence). Trimming removed 0 bases from V and 4 bases from J, with 12 bases in between. Written as DNA, the CDR3 is TGTGCCACCAGCAGAGATTTTGCAGGGTCCTATGGCTACACCTTC. Translated, it gives CATSRDFAGSYGYTF.

This rearrangement joins TRBV5-4 to TRBJ1-6, with a weak D call TRBD1 (5 bases). The CDR3 extends over 13 amino acids. V was shortened by 3 bases and J by 8 bases, with 9 bases between the two germline ends. The germline V gene encodes CDR1 SGHNT and CDR2 YYREEE (reference sequence). The CDR3 region has the DNA TGTGCCAGCAGCTCCGACAGATATTCACCCCTCCACTTT. This codes for CASSSDRYSPLHF.